The next 21 T cell receptor beta chains were all read from a single sample in a study of T cell responses to AZD1222 COVID-19 vaccine. Produced via immunoSEQ multiplex PCR; TCRdb's table is partial and in-frame only. The sample includes roughly 150,000 clones, 80% to 95% of them seen just once. The input for sequencing was peripheral blood, taken on day 0 of AZD1222 vaccination. Receptor source: an adult in good health.

The chain carries TRBV25-1 and TRBJ2-5, with 7 bases aligning to TRBD1. The CDR3 spans 14 residues. Germline values: CDR1 MGHDK, CDR2 SYGVNS. The ends lost 5 bases at V and 5 bases at J; junction bases unmatched: 8. In DNA form, the CDR3 reads TGTGCCAGCAGTACACAGGGGCCCCTGGAGACCCAGTACTTC. It specifies CASSTQGPLETQYF.

There are a few counts of this clone. The rearrangement links TRBV19 to TRBJ2-3; 11 nucleotides agree with TRBD2. The germline V gene encodes CDR1 LNHDA and CDR2 SQIVND (reference sequence). This CDR3 is built from 14 residues. The V and J ends lost 5 bases and 12 bases, in that order; junction bases with no gene match: 10. The CDR3 DNA is TGTGCCAGTAGTCCAACTACTAGCGGGAGAGCTCAGTATTTT. Its protein is CASSPTTSGRAQYF.

The gene calls are TRBV7-9 and TRBJ1-4; D unclear. The V end lost 1 base, the J end lost 8 bases, and 11 bases lay between the germline ends. The CDR3 contains 14 residues. Germline V gene sequence: CDR1 SEHNR, CDR2 FQNEAQ (reference sequence). The DNA of the CDR3 is TGTGCCAGCAGCTTAGATTCCGGATCGGAAAAACTGTTTTTT. It yields the protein CASSLDSGSEKLFF.

The chain has TRBV19 and TRBJ1-2; 8 nucleotides agree with TRBD1. CDR1 and CDR2 (germline): LNHDA, SQIVND (reference sequence). This CDR3 is built from 14 residues. V lost 3 bases to trimming and J lost 4 bases; unmatched junction nucleotides: 4. The CDR3 coding sequence is TGTGCCAGTAGTATGCCAGGGGGCAGCTATGGCTACACCTTC. Translation gives CASSMPGGSYGYTF.

This clone was detected only once. V gene TRBV4-1 combines with J gene TRBJ1-2, with TRBD1 matching 8 bases. J lost 2 bases, V lost 6 bases, and 5 bases had no gene match. The V gene's germline CDR1 is MGHRA and CDR2 YSYEKL. The CDR3 contains 14 residues. CDR3 in amino acids: CASSPGQGNYGYTF. The DNA for the CDR3 is TGCGCCAGCAGTCCTGGACAGGGAAACTATGGCTACACCTTC.

V gene TRBV30 combines with J gene TRBJ1-5, with D tentatively TRBD1 (6 bases). Trimming stripped 1 base from V and 3 bases from J, with 10 bases between. The germline gives CDR1 GTSNPN, CDR2 SVGIG (reference sequence). The CDR3 extends over 14 amino acids. The CDR3 nucleotides read TGTGCCTGGAGTGCGGGACAACTCAATCAGCCCCAGCATTTT. Protein sequence: CAWSAGQLNQPQHF.

As to this clone: Other DNA variants within this sample encode the same CDR3. The chain combines TRBV30 with TRBJ2-1; D perhaps matches TRBD2 (6 bases). Germline assignment: CDR1 GTSNPN and CDR2 SVGIG (reference sequence). V lost 0 bases and J lost 0, with 9 bases in between. This CDR3 has 15 amino acids. The CDR3 DNA follows: TGTGCCTGGAGTGTACGGGGGAGCTCCTACAATGAGCAGTTCTTC. It yields the protein CAWSVRGSSYNEQFF.

This chain links TRBV27 with TRBJ1-6; 10 nucleotides align to TRBD1. This CDR3 has 16 amino acids. Trimming cost V 2 bases and J 9 bases; bases outside gene matches: 7. Per the germline V gene, CDR1 is MNHEY and CDR2 is SMNVEV (reference sequence). In DNA form, the CDR3 reads TGTGCCAGCAGTTTAATGACAGGGGGCTTTGGTTCACCCCTCCACTTT. Amino acid sequence: CASSLMTGGFGSPLHF.

V is TRBV19 and J is TRBJ2-1; 11 bases are shared with TRBD2. With V trimmed by 8 bases and J by 6 bases, 18 bases remained unmatched. CDR3 length: 18 amino acids. Germline loops: CDR1 LNHDA, CDR2 SQIVND (reference sequence). The CDR3 spells CASSVGMVTGTSGNEQFF. The CDR3, as DNA: TGTGCCAGTTCAGTCGGGATGGTTACCGGGACTAGCGGCAATGAGCAGTTCTTC.

The chain links TRBV4-1 to TRBJ2-7, with 8 bases identical to TRBD1. Germline lookup yields CDR1 MGHRA and CDR2 YSYEKL. CDR3 size: 15 residues. The ends lost 4 bases at V and 3 bases at J; junction bases unmatched: 8. The CDR3 DNA reads as TGCGCCAGCAGCCGGGCCGGGACAGGACTCTACGAGCAGTACTTC. Encoded protein: CASSRAGTGLYEQYF.

J is TRBJ2-7 and V is TRBV19, with D possibly matching TRBD2 (6 bases). CDR3 size: 15 residues. CDR1 and CDR2 (germline): LNHDA, SQIVND (reference sequence). Trimming took off 5 bases at V and 4 bases at J, with 18 bases between the two ends. CDR3 nucleotide sequence: TGTGCCAGTAGTCCGGAGGGCCGACCAGGGTACGAGCAGTACTTC. Protein: CASSPEGRPGYEQYF.

The chain carries TRBV4-1 and TRBJ1-4; 7 bases map to TRBD1. The CDR3 spans 16 residues. V was clipped by 0 bases and J by 0 bases; unmatched bases: 1. CDR1 is MGHRA and CDR2 is YSYEKL in the germline V gene. This chain's CDR3 is CASSQEQGATNEKLFF. Here the CDR3 DNA reads TGCGCCAGCAGCCAAGAGCAGGGGGCAACTAATGAAAAACTGTTTTTT.

There are a few counts of this clone. The chain is built from TRBV6-1 and TRBJ2-7, with 9 bases fitting TRBD2. The junction had 7 bases not matched to a gene; V was cut back by 2 bases and J by 2 bases. CDR3 length: 16 amino acids. Germline lookup yields CDR1 MNHNS and CDR2 SASEGT. CDR3 nucleotides: TGTGCCAGCAGTGAAATGGCTAGCGGGGCCCCCTACGAGCAGTACTTC. It specifies CASSEMASGAPYEQYF.

V and J are TRBV5-5 and TRBJ2-7, with 7 bases identical to TRBD2. Germline loops: CDR1 SGHKS, CDR2 YYEKEE (reference sequence). CDR3 length: 15 amino acids. The junction had 12 bases not matched to a gene; V was cut back by 4 bases and J by 5 bases. CDR3: CASSREADFSNEQYF. Here the CDR3 DNA reads TGTGCCAGCAGCCGGGAGGCAGATTTTTCCAACGAGCAGTACTTC.

The genes are TRBV11-2 and TRBJ2-6; 7 positions agree with TRBD2. The CDR3 covers 17 residues. CDR1 SGHAT and CDR2 FQNNGV come from the germline V gene. V lost 5 bases, J lost 2 bases, and 9 bases stayed unmatched. The CDR3 sequence: CASSLTLAGAGANVLTF. CDR3 sequence (DNA): TGTGCCAGCAGCCTCACCCTCGCGGGGGCTGGGGCCAACGTCCTGACTTTC.

This chain connects TRBV5-1 to TRBJ2-5, with D possibly being TRBD1 (6 bases). CDR1 is SGHRS, CDR2 YFSETQ, per germline. V was trimmed by 5 bases and J by 5 bases, leaving 13 bases between them. This CDR3 has 13 amino acids. CDR3 in amino acids: CASRQGITETQYF. CDR3 sequence (DNA): TGCGCCAGCAGGCAGGGGATTACGGAGACCCAGTACTTC.

This chain uses TRBV18 with TRBJ2-3; 8 bases agree with TRBD2. Unmatched junction bases numbered 5, after V lost 5 bases and J lost 4 bases. CDR1 KGHSH and CDR2 LQKENI come from the germline V gene. CDR3 length: 14 amino acids. The CDR3 is CASSGLAEPDTQYF. Here the CDR3 DNA reads TGTGCCAGCTCAGGACTAGCTGAACCAGATACGCAGTATTTT.

The chain has TRBV7-9 and TRBJ2-1, with TRBD2 matching over 9 bases. The germline gives CDR1 SEHNR, CDR2 FQNEAQ (reference sequence). With V trimmed by 2 bases and J by 7 bases, 3 bases remained unmatched. The CDR3 spans 14 residues. In DNA, the CDR3 is TGTGCCAGCAGCTTAAGTCTAGCGGGAAATGAGCAGTTCTTC. This gives the protein CASSLSLAGNEQFF.

The J gene is TRBJ1-3, the V gene TRBV6-2 or TRBV6-3; D not resolved. V was pared by 5 bases and J by 0 bases, with 14 bases between. CDR3 length equals 16 residues. Looked up from germline, CDR1 is MNHEY and CDR2 is SVGEGT. The CDR3 sequence: CASSTAGALSGNTIYF. The CDR3 region has the DNA TGTGCCAGCAGTACGGCGGGTGCCCTCTCTGGAAACACCATATATTTT.

The CDR3 DNA reads TGTGCCAGCAGCGTAGGCGGGGTGTACCAAGAGACCCAGTACTTC. This translates into CASSVGGVYQETQYF. This chain links TRBV9 with TRBJ2-5, with D perhaps matching TRBD2 (6 bases). Between the trimmed V and J ends, which lost 0 bases and 0 bases, there was a span of 9 bases. There are 15 residues in the CDR3. Germline lookup yields CDR1 SGDLS and CDR2 YYNGEE.

The chain is built from TRBV4-3 and TRBJ2-7; possible D gene TRBD1, 6 bases. CDR1 and CDR2 from the germline V gene are LGHNA and YSLEER. Trimming removed 10 bases at V and 0 bases at J, with 19 bases between. The CDR3 is made up of 15 amino acids. CDR3 protein: CATIRGRGTSYEQYF. In nucleotides, the CDR3 is TGCGCCACTATCAGGGGCAGGGGAACCTCCTACGAGCAGTACTTC.